Below, 19 T cell receptor beta chains from the same sample are listed, as sequenced in a study of CD8 T cells in Susac syndrome. With random hexamers, 0.5 to 1 ug RNA was reverse transcribed. TCRdb used MiXCR to reprocess the immunoSEQ multiplex PCR reads, holding one entry per CDR3 protein. The table includes some 190,000 distinct CDR3 sequences, about 94% detected once. The material sequenced was CD4+ T cells from PBMCs. The receptors derive from a human donor with Susac syndrome.

CDR3 sequence reads: CASSTRDRPYGYTF. The CDR3, as DNA: TGTGCCAGCAGTACCCGGGACAGACCCTATGGCTACACCTTC. The V call is TRBV27, the J call TRBJ1-2, with 7 bases lining up with TRBD1. With V trimmed by 5 bases and J by 4 bases, 7 bases remained unmatched. Germline lookup yields CDR1 MNHEY and CDR2 SMNVEV (reference sequence). This CDR3 contains 14 residues.

This chain links TRBV25-1 with TRBJ1-6; D might be TRBD1 (5 bases). The CDR3 is made up of 13 amino acids. Germline-derived CDR1 and CDR2 are MGHDK and SYGVNS. V lost 8 bases and J lost 5, with 10 bases in between. CDR3 amino acids: CASAGTDNSPLHF. CDR3 DNA sequence: TGTGCCAGCGCCGGGACGGATAATTCACCCCTCCACTTT. The full variable domain, completed using reference TRBV25-1 and TRBJ1-6, is EADIYQTPRYLVIGTGKKITLECSQTMGHDKMYWYQQDPGMELHLIHYSYGVNSTEKGDLSSESTVSRIRTEHFPLTLESARPSHTSQYLCASAGTDNSPLHFGNGTRLTVT.

The chain joins TRBV19 to TRBJ1-1; no clear D. Germline CDR1 reads LNHDA; CDR2 reads SQIVND (reference sequence). V lost 8 bases and J lost 1, with 14 bases in between. The CDR3 has 14 residues. The CDR3 sequence: CASVEAGRNTEAFF. The CDR3 DNA follows: TGTGCCAGTGTAGAGGCGGGGAGGAACACTGAAGCTTTCTTT.

The V gene is TRBV29-1, the J gene TRBJ2-7; 9 nucleotides line up with TRBD1. Germline CDR1 is SQVTM and CDR2 is ANQGSEA. CDR3 size: 14 residues. The V and J ends lost 6 bases and 0 bases, in that order; junction bases with no gene match: 6. The CDR3 here is CSVLTGGDSYEQYF. CDR3 DNA: TGCAGCGTCCTAACAGGGGGCGACTCCTACGAGCAGTACTTC.

The chain recombines TRBV12-3 or TRBV12-4 with TRBJ2-3; 8 bases line up with TRBD1. The CDR3 spans 15 residues. V lost 3 bases, J lost 3 bases, and 5 bases stayed unmatched. The CDR3, as DNA: TGTGCCAGCAGTTTGGGGCAGGGGGCGACAGATACGCAGTATTTT. It specifies CASSLGQGATDTQYF.

The genes are TRBV11-3 and TRBJ2-7; no firm D call. V gave up 4 bases and J gave up 5 bases, with 27 bases separating them. CDR1 is SGHNT and CDR2 is YENEEA in the germline V gene. The CDR3 has 18 residues. The CDR3, as DNA: TGTGCCAGCAGCTCTACGTTTAGTGACGGGCGCAAAGGGAACGAGCAGTACTTC. This sequence encodes CASSSTFSDGRKGNEQYF.

V and J are TRBV29-1 and TRBJ2-1, with 12 positions matching TRBD2. The CDR3 is made up of 13 amino acids. With V trimmed by 3 bases and J by 9 bases, 3 bases remained unmatched. Germline V gene data show CDR1 as SQVTM and CDR2 as ANQGSEA. The CDR3 coding sequence is TGCAGCGTTGACGAGACTAGCGGGGGTGAGCAGTTCTTC. As protein: CSVDETSGGEQFF.

The chain carries TRBV13 and TRBJ2-5; 15 nucleotides agree with TRBD2. The CDR3 has 14 residues. In germline, CDR1 is PRHDT, CDR2 FYEKMQ (reference sequence). V trimming: 3 bases; J trimming: 10 bases; junction bases outside the gene matches: 3. The CDR3 DNA reads TGTGCCAGCAGCTTCGGACTAGCGGGGGGGCTCCAGTACTTC. This translates into CASSFGLAGGLQYF.

J is TRBJ2-7 and V is TRBV4-3; a possible D gene is TRBD2 (5 bases). Germline V gene sequence: CDR1 LGHNA, CDR2 YSLEER. V lost 1 base to trimming and J lost 7 bases, with 17 bases between them. This CDR3 has 15 amino acids. The CDR3 DNA reads TGCGCCAGCAGCCAAGTGGCAGGTCTATCGGGGGAGCAGTACTTC. Its protein is CASSQVAGLSGEQYF.

As DNA, the CDR3 is TGTGCCACCAGTGATGGGAGTTATAATTCACCCCTCCACTTT. Protein product: CATSDGSYNSPLHF. The rearrangement joins TRBV24-1 to TRBJ1-6; D is unclear. CDR1 is KGHDR, CDR2 SFDVKD, per germline. V lost 3 bases and J lost 4, with 6 bases in between. The CDR3 covers 14 residues.

About this clonotype: The junction does not match germline at one end; this may be a read error. V gene TRBV7-7 combines with J gene TRBJ2-6; D is possibly TRBD1 (5 bases). Germline V lookup: CDR1 SSHAT, CDR2 FNYEAQ (reference sequence). The CDR3 extends over 17 amino acids. The CDR3 loop is CASSLATGSSGANVLTF. The DNA for the CDR3 is TGTGCTAGCAGCTTAGCAACAGGCAGCTCTGGGGCCAACGTCCTGACTTTC.

The J gene is TRBJ1-2, the V gene TRBV6-2 or TRBV6-3; possible D gene TRBD1, 6 bases. Between the trimmed V and J ends, which lost 5 bases and 2 bases, there was a span of 12 bases. Germline V gene sequence: CDR1 MNHEY, CDR2 SVGEGT. The CDR3 has 14 residues. This CDR3 is CASSEGGSNYGYTF. The DNA for the CDR3 is TGTGCCAGCAGTGAGGGGGGTTCCAACTATGGCTACACCTTC.

V gene TRBV20-1 combines with J gene TRBJ1-2, with D perhaps TRBD1 (6 bases). Trimming took off 6 bases at V and 3 bases at J, with 17 bases between the two ends. Germline-derived CDR1 and CDR2 are DFQATT and SNEGSKA (reference sequence). The CDR3 is 14 amino acids. The CDR3 nucleotides read TGCAGTGCCCCAACCCCGACAGGTGACTATGGCTACACCTTC. As protein: CSAPTPTGDYGYTF.

The chain employs TRBV5-6 and TRBJ2-1, with TRBD2 matching over 9 bases. Germline trimming cut 4 bases from V and 6 bases from J; bases unmatched to any gene: 8. CDR3 length: 15 residues. CDR1 and CDR2 from the germline V gene are SGHDT and YYEEEE. The CDR3 protein is CASSILAGAGNEQFF. As DNA, the CDR3 is TGTGCCAGCAGCATCTTAGCGGGGGCAGGCAATGAGCAGTTCTTC.

The chain carries TRBV15 and TRBJ2-1, with TRBD2 matching over 11 bases. The CDR3 is 16 amino acids. The V segment lost 1 base and the J segment 8 bases; nucleotides outside the gene matches: 7. Germline CDR1 and CDR2: LNHNV and YYDKDF (reference sequence). CDR3 nucleotide sequence: TGTGCCACCAGCAGAGGGTTAGCGGGGGGGCTCGATGAGCAGTTCTTC. Its protein product is CATSRGLAGGLDEQFF.

The chain combines TRBV6-1 with TRBJ1-5; D is unresolved. There are 16 residues in the CDR3. From germline, CDR1 is MNHNS and CDR2 SASEGT. Deletions cut 0 bases from V and 9 bases from J, with 18 bases between. CDR3 region: CASSEAPGDALSPQHF. The CDR3 coding sequence is TGTGCCAGCAGTGAAGCTCCGGGCGACGCTTTATCGCCCCAGCATTTT.

The CDR3 DNA follows: TGTGCCAGCAGCCAAGATGATTGGCGTAGGACGGTGAACACTGAAGCTTTCTTT. Encoded protein: CASSQDDWRRTVNTEAFF. J is TRBJ1-1 and V is TRBV14, with D unclear. The CDR3 extends over 18 amino acids. Trimming shortened V by 0 bases and J by 0 bases, and 17 bases separated the two germline ends. Germline assignment: CDR1 SGHDN and CDR2 FVKESK.

The chain joins TRBV30 to TRBJ1-2, with 7 bases aligning to TRBD1. In germline, CDR1 is GTSNPN, CDR2 SVGIG (reference sequence). The CDR3 is 14 residues long. Losses at the gene ends were 5 bases for V and 3 bases for J; bases not matched to a gene: 9. The CDR3 region has the DNA TGTGCCTGGGCGGCAGGGGGGATCGACTATGGCTACACCTTC. It codes for CAWAAGGIDYGYTF.

The chain employs TRBV6-2 or TRBV6-3 and TRBJ2-1, with a tentative D call TRBD2 (7 bases). Trimming cost V 10 bases and J 7 bases, with 20 bases left between them. CDR1 and CDR2 (germline): MNHEY, SVGEGT. This CDR3 has 14 residues. The CDR3 loop reads CATLPGGLTNEQFF. CDR3 coding DNA: TGTGCCACTCTCCCCGGGGGGCTTACGAATGAGCAGTTCTTC.